The 21 T cell receptor beta chains presented below share a single source sample, sequenced in a study of cytomegalovirus exposure and HLA in healthy donors. Primers: 60 Vbeta forward and 13 Jbeta reverse. Assay used: immunoSEQ multiplex PCR; TCRdb lists only in-frame clones, some missing. This sample yields 95,000 to 100,000 clones, of which approximately 76% are seen a single time; over 3.5% belongs to the top ten. Sequencing was performed on PBMCs. The receptors stem from a man aged 35 to 55 in good health and CMV-seronegative.

The rearrangement links TRBV4-1 to TRBJ1-1; no clear D. Trimming stripped 4 bases from V and 4 bases from J, with 19 bases between. The CDR3 loop spans 16 amino acids. The germline V gene has CDR1 MGHRA and CDR2 YSYEKL. The CDR3, as DNA: TGCGCCAGCAGCCCCACTATGGGCGGTCGGGGCACTGAAGCTTTCTTT. This sequence encodes CASSPTMGGRGTEAFF.

CDR3: CASSSLAGAEETQYF. DNA for the CDR3: TGTGCCAGTAGTAGCCTAGCGGGCGCTGAAGAGACCCAGTACTTC. The chain combines TRBV19 with TRBJ2-5; the match to TRBD2 covers 8 bases. The CDR3 runs 15 residues. CDR1 is LNHDA, CDR2 SQIVND, per germline (reference sequence). J lost 3 bases, V lost 4 bases, and 7 bases had no gene match. Filled out from reference TRBV19 and TRBJ2-5, the complete variable domain reads DGGITQSPKYLFRKEGQNVTLSCEQNLNHDAMYWYRQDPGQGLRLIYYSQIVNDFQKGDIAEGYSVSREKKESFPLTVTSAQKNPTAFYLCASSSLAGAEETQYFGPGTRLLVL.

The chain joins TRBV9 to TRBJ2-3, with 8 bases fitting TRBD1. Germline lookup yields CDR1 SGDLS and CDR2 YYNGEE. The CDR3 consists of 13 residues. With V trimmed by 4 bases and J by 6 bases, 4 bases remained unmatched. CDR3 sequence reads: CASSPGGRDTQYF. Here the CDR3 DNA reads TGTGCCAGCAGCCCAGGGGGCAGGGATACGCAGTATTTT. Drawing the rest from reference TRBV9 and TRBJ2-3, the complete variable domain is DSGVTQTPKHLITATGQRVTLRCSPRSGDLSVYWYQQSLDQGLQFLIQYYNGEERAKGNILERFSAQQFPDLHSELNLSSLELGDSALYFCASSPGGRDTQYFGPGTRLTVL.

This clone was seen a single time. CDR3: CASRVGTGGNTIYF. DNA of the CDR3: TGTGCCAGCAGGGTCGGGACAGGGGGAAACACCATATATTTT. The rearrangement joins TRBV5-4 to TRBJ1-3; 9 positions match TRBD1. V lost 5 bases, J lost 4 bases, and 4 bases stayed unmatched. This CDR3 has 14 amino acids. CDR1 and CDR2 from the germline V gene are SGHNT and YYREEE (reference sequence).

This rearrangement joins TRBV5-6 to TRBJ1-5, with 7 bases aligning to TRBD1. The CDR3 runs 16 residues. In germline, CDR1 is SGHDT, CDR2 YYEEEE. The junction had 5 bases not matched to a gene; V was cut back by 1 base and J by 1 base. The CDR3 region is CASSLFGTESNQPQHF. CDR3 DNA: TGTGCCAGCAGCTTGTTCGGGACAGAGAGCAATCAGCCCCAGCATTTT.

The chain links TRBV6-5 to TRBJ1-2, with TRBD1 matching 9 bases. The CDR3 totals 14 residues. CDR1 is MNHEY and CDR2 is SVGAGI in the germline V gene. Trimming removed 10 bases from V and 4 bases from J; junction bases left unmatched: 10. The CDR3 here is CATRNRGHSYGYTF. The DNA for the CDR3 is TGTGCCACTCGCAACAGGGGGCATAGCTATGGCTACACCTTC.

The chain links TRBV18 to TRBJ1-5; the match to TRBD1 covers 8 bases. Germline V gives CDR1 KGHSH, CDR2 LQKENI. This CDR3 region has 16 residues. Unmatched junction bases numbered 6, after V lost 3 bases and J lost 2 bases. The chain's CDR3 is CASSPSGGEGNQPQHF. CDR3 sequence (DNA): TGTGCCAGCTCACCGTCAGGGGGCGAGGGCAATCAGCCCCAGCATTTT. Together with reference TRBV18 and TRBJ1-5, the CDR3 gives the full variable domain: NAGVMQNPRHLVRRRGQEARLRCSPMKGHSHVYWYRQLPEEGLKFMVYLQKENIIDESGMPKERFSAEFPKEGPSILRIQQVVRGDSAAYFCASSPSGGEGNQPQHFGDGTRLSIL.

This clone was recorded a few times. CDR3 sequence: CASSLARGLGVNTEAFF. As DNA, the CDR3 is TGTGCCAGCAGCTTAGCCAGGGGGCTTGGTGTGAACACTGAAGCTTTCTTT. The chain is built from TRBV7-9 and TRBJ1-1; 8 nucleotides agree with TRBD1. The CDR3 has 17 amino acids. With V trimmed by 0 bases and J by 0 bases, 6 bases remained unmatched. Germline values: CDR1 SEHNR, CDR2 FQNEAQ (reference sequence).

The V gene is TRBV6-1, the J gene TRBJ1-5; no firm D call. The CDR3 loop spans 16 amino acids. Germline values: CDR1 MNHNS, CDR2 SASEGT. Trimming took 3 bases from V and 0 from J, leaving 12 bases between them. CDR3 sequence reads: CASSDDLAVSNQPQHF. The CDR3 nucleotides are TGTGCCAGCAGTGATGACCTGGCGGTTAGCAATCAGCCCCAGCATTTT.

This clone has a handful of counts. One end of the junction is discordant with germline, which a read error may explain. The chain carries TRBV10-3 and TRBJ1-2, with 9 bases matching TRBD1. Germline-derived CDR1 and CDR2 are ENHRY and SYGVKD. The CDR3 consists of 15 residues. The CDR3 DNA reads TGTGCCAGCAGTTACCGCGGACAGGGGAGCTATGGCTACACCTTC. Amino acids: CASSYRGQGSYGYTF.

The CDR3 DNA sequence: TGTGCCAGCAGTACTAGGACAGGGTGGTACGAGCAGTACGTC. Encoded protein: CASSTRTGWYEQYV. This chain links TRBV6-1 with TRBJ2-7; 8 bases fit TRBD1. V gave up 5 bases and J gave up 4 bases; unmatched junction bases: 7. Germline CDR1 and CDR2: MNHNS and SASEGT. CDR3 length equals 14 residues.

This clone was seen just once. The J gene is TRBJ2-2, the V gene TRBV10-3, with TRBD1 as a possible D gene (6 bases). The germline V gene encodes CDR1 ENHRY and CDR2 SYGVKD. CDR3 size: 15 residues. V was clipped by 4 bases and J by 7 bases, with 16 bases between them. Written as DNA, the CDR3 is TGTGCCATCAGTGGTACAGGGAAAGGTGGCGGGGAGCTGTTTTTT. It codes for CAISGTGKGGGELFF.

This rearrangement joins TRBV4-2 to TRBJ2-5; the match to TRBD2 covers 10 bases. The junction had 16 bases not matched to a gene; V was cut back by 5 bases and J by 4 bases. The CDR3 is made up of 18 amino acids. Germline-derived CDR1 and CDR2 are LGHNA and YNFKEQ. This CDR3 is CASSSGAAGGPWGETQYF. CDR3 DNA: TGTGCCAGCAGCTCCGGGGCAGCGGGGGGGCCCTGGGGAGAGACCCAGTACTTC.

The chain is built from TRBV4-2 and TRBJ1-2; 8 positions agree with TRBD1. Germline trimming cut 1 base from V and 5 bases from J; bases unmatched to any gene: 6. CDR1 is LGHNA and CDR2 is YNFKEQ in the germline V gene. The length of the CDR3 is 15 residues. CDR3 in DNA: TGTGCCAGCAGCCAAGTAATGGGACAGGATTATGGCTACACCTTC. Translating gives CASSQVMGQDYGYTF.

This clone was seen a handful of times. The chain uses TRBV14 and TRBJ1-2; a possible D gene is TRBD1 (6 bases). Trimming stripped 1 base from V and 2 bases from J, with 11 bases between. There are 15 residues in the CDR3. CDR1 is SGHDN and CDR2 is FVKESK in the germline V gene. CDR3 amino acids: CASSQVRGWNYGYTF. The CDR3 nucleotides are TGTGCCAGCAGCCAAGTCAGGGGCTGGAACTATGGCTACACCTTC.

This clone was detected only a few times. The junction shows a germline mismatch at one end, possibly a read error. This chain links TRBV10-3 with TRBJ2-3; 8 bases line up with TRBD1. The CDR3 contains 15 residues. Germline CDR1 and CDR2: ENHRY and SYGVKD. CDR3 in DNA: TGTGCCAGCAGTGAGGGTCAGGGGGCGGCAGATACGCAGTATTTT. Its translation: CASSEGQGAADTQYF.

The chain employs TRBV4-2 and TRBJ1-1, with D possibly being TRBD1 (5 bases). The ends were cut back, 1 base at V and 5 bases at J, with 23 bases in the middle. CDR3 size: 18 residues. Germline V gene sequence: CDR1 LGHNA, CDR2 YNFKEQ. CDR3 loop: CASSQAHGREPEGTEAFF. The CDR3 bases are TGTGCCAGCAGCCAAGCCCATGGTCGGGAGCCGGAGGGGACTGAAGCTTTCTTT.

The rearrangement links TRBV7-2 to TRBJ2-5, with 8 bases identical to TRBD1. Germline V gene sequence: CDR1 SGHTA, CDR2 FQGNSA. CDR3 length: 15 amino acids. Trimming at V came to 3 bases and at J to 5 bases, leaving 8 bases not matched to a gene. Here the CDR3 DNA reads TGTGCCAGCAGCTTTTGGGACAGGCCCGAGGAGACCCAGTACTTC. It yields the protein CASSFWDRPEETQYF.

V gene TRBV5-4 combines with J gene TRBJ1-1; TRBD1 aligns across 7 bases. J lost 4 bases, V lost 4 bases, and 19 bases had no gene match. The germline V gene has CDR1 SGHNT and CDR2 YYREEE (reference sequence). The CDR3 loop spans 18 amino acids. The CDR3 DNA reads TGTGCCAGCAGCGCGGGGACCAACAGGGGCCCGGACGGCACTGAAGCTTTCTTT. It yields the protein CASSAGTNRGPDGTEAFF.

In its sample, this clone was seen once. The gene calls are TRBV18 and TRBJ2-1; D is undetermined. Germline values: CDR1 KGHSH, CDR2 LQKENI. V was pared by 2 bases and J by 7 bases, with 6 bases between. CDR3 size: 12 residues. Written as DNA, the CDR3 is TGTGCCAGCTCACCAGAAGCGAATGAGCAGTTCTTC. It codes for CASSPEANEQFF.

This clone was counted between two and nine times. The V call is TRBV10-3, the J call TRBJ2-2; tentative D call: TRBD1 (6 bases). Germline V gene sequence: CDR1 ENHRY, CDR2 SYGVKD. The CDR3 spans 12 residues. Trimming cost V 6 bases and J 7 bases, with 9 bases left between them. Here the CDR3 DNA reads TGTGCCATCAGCACAGGGTACGGGGAGCTGTTTTTT. It is translated as CAISTGYGELFF.